This T cell receptor beta chain is from a study of cytomegalovirus exposure and HLA in healthy donors. General study results and limits: Reported results showed that the classifier diagnosed cytomegalovirus status with high specificity and sensitivity. Evidence from a later analysis indicated that most CMV-associated TCR beta chains looked HLA-restricted. Within the data, a cluster of highly shared sequence variants was likely a sequencing artifact.

These donors, healthy bone marrow donors, were studied. Trimming removed 7 bases from V and 6 bases from J; junction bases left unmatched: 6. The CDR3 is 14 residues long. Germline assignment: CDR1 LNHDA and CDR2 SQIVND (reference sequence). PCR was performed using 60 Vbeta and 13 Jbeta primers. Data came from immunoSEQ multiplex PCR; TCRdb stores just in-frame clones and leaves some out. The sample contains about 210,000 clones, around 76% of which appear only once. Details on this clone: Its antigen is as yet unknown.

The sample taken for sequencing was PBMCs. This clonotype originated in a middle-aged man in good health and CMV-seropositive. This rearrangement joins TRBV19 to TRBJ2-2; 9 bases line up with TRBD1. The CDR3 is CASNQQGASGELFF. The CDR3 nucleotides read TGTGCCAGTAACCAACAGGGGGCATCCGGGGAGCTGTTTTTT.